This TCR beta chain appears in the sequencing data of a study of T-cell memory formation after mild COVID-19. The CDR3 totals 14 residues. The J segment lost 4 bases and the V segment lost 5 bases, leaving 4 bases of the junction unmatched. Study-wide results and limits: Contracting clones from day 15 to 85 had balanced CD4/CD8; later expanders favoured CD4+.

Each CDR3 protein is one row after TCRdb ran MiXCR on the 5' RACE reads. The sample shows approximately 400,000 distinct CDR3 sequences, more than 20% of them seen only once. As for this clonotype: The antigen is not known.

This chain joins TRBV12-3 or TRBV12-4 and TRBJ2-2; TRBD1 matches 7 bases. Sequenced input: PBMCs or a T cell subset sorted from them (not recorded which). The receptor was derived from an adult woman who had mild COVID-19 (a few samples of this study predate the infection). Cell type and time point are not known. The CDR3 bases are TGTGCCAGCAGTGAGGGGGCGGCCACCGGGGAGCTGTTTTTT. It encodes CASSEGAATGELFF.